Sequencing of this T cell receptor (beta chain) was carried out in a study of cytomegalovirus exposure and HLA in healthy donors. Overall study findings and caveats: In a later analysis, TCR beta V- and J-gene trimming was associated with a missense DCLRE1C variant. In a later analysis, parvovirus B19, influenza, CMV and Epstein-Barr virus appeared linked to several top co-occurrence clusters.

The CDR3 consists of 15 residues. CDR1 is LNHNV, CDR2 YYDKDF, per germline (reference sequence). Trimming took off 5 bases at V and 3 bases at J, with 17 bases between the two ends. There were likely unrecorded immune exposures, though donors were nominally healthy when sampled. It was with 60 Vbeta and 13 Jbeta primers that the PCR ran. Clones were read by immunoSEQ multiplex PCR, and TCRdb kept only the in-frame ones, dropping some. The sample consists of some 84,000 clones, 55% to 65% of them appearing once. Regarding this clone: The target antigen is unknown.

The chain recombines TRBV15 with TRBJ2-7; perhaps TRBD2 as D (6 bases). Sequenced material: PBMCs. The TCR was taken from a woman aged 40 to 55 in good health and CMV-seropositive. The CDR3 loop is CATSRGGGVDYEQYF. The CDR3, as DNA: TGTGCCACCAGCCGGGGAGGTGGGGTAGACTACGAGCAGTACTTC.